The clone carrying this TCR beta chain was counted between two and nine times. This sample stems from a study of CD8 T cells in Susac syndrome. Trimming took off 1 base at V and 4 bases at J, with 1 base between the two ends. The CDR3 is 11 amino acids. Germline V gene data show CDR1 as SQVTM and CDR2 as ANQGSEA. After extraction with the RNeasy kit, roughly 0.45 to 1 ug of the RNA was reverse transcribed using random hexamers. One entry per CDR3 protein results from TCRdb running MiXCR on the immunoSEQ multiplex PCR reads. Among about 150,000 distinct CDR3 sequences listed, approximately 96% were seen once.

The sequence came from a human donor with Susac syndrome. Material: CD4+ T cells from PBMCs. This rearrangement joins TRBV29-1 to TRBJ1-4; D gene unclear. CDR3 sequence: CSVEVNEKLFF. CDR3 DNA: TGCAGCGTTGAAGTTAATGAAAAACTGTTTTTT.